The rows below give T cell receptor beta chains drawn from one sample of a study of cytomegalovirus exposure and HLA in healthy donors. Profiling relied on immunoSEQ multiplex PCR, and the TCRdb table lists in-frame clones only, not all of them. The sample has tens of thousands of clones, roughly 83% seen once. Sequencing input: PBMCs. The receptors here all came from a woman younger than 35 in good health and CMV-seropositive. The CDR3 runs from the conserved cysteine through the conserved F or W. A D gene is named only where the DNA matches it firmly. Clone size is given for some rows only: seen once, a few or many times, or a class if the clone is expanded.

j_call v_call clone_size d_call cdr3_nt cdr3_aa
TRBJ1-2 TRBV4-1 NA NA TGCGCCAGCAGCCATATTGGACAGTACTATGGCTACACCTTC CASSHIGQYYGYTF
TRBJ1-4 TRBV30 NA NA TGTGCCGGAACGGACGGGAAGAATGAAAAACTGTTTTTT CAGTDGKNEKLFF
TRBJ1-1 TRBV18 NA NA TGTGCCAGCTGGACTACGGGGGGCGCTTCCGCTTTCTTT CASWTTGGASAFF
TRBJ1-3 TRBV2 once TRBD1 TGTGCCAGCAGTCATGGGACAGGGGATTCGGGAAACACCATATATTTT CASSHGTGDSGNTIYF
TRBJ1-1 TRBV7-9 NA NA TGTGCCAGCAGCTCGGGGACAACTGAAGCTTTCTTT CASSSGTTEAFF
TRBJ1-6 TRBV5-6 NA NA TGTGCCAGCAGACTGGAGGGGGGGCTCCTCTCACCCCTCCACTTT CASRLEGGLLSPLHF
TRBJ2-5 TRBV5-5 NA TRBD1 TGTGCCAGCAGGGCAGACAGGGAACGAGAGACCCAGTACTTC CASRADRERETQYF
TRBJ2-7 TRBV25-1 NA TRBD2 TGTGCCAGCAGTGCTGCGGGGGGGCATTACGAGCAGTACTTC CASSAAGGHYEQYF
TRBJ2-3 TRBV14 NA NA TGTGCCAGCAGCCCACTGACAGGCACAGATACGCAGTATTTT CASSPLTGTDTQYF
TRBJ2-2 TRBV10-3 NA TRBD1 TGTGCCATCAGAGAGACAGGGGGCTCCGGGGAGCTGTTTTTT CAIRETGGSGELFF
TRBJ1-3 TRBV30 NA NA TGTGCCTGGAGTTTAGGACTGTCCTCTGGAAACACCATATATTTT CAWSLGLSSGNTIYF
TRBJ2-5 TRBV6-1 NA TRBD1 TGTGCCAGCAGGGATGAGACAGGGCAAGAGACCCAGTACTTC CASRDETGQETQYF
TRBJ2-5 TRBV19 NA NA TGTGCCAGTAGTATCGCAGGGGCAGGGGAAGAGACCCAGTACTTC CASSIAGAGEETQYF
TRBJ1-4 TRBV28 NA NA TGTGCCAGCAGTTTAAGGGGACACCATGAAAAACTGTTTTTT CASSLRGHHEKLFF
TRBJ1-6 TRBV13 NA NA TGTGCCAGCAGCCAGGCCCGGGGAGGTTCACCCCTCCACTTT CASSQARGGSPLHF
TRBJ1-2 TRBV2 NA TRBD1 TGTGCCAGCACCGAGACCCAGGGGGCGCCTGGCTACACCTTC CASTETQGAPGYTF
TRBJ1-2 TRBV11-2 NA NA TGTGCCAGCAGCTTAGGGGCAGGCGACTATGGCTACACCTTC CASSLGAGDYGYTF
TRBJ1-1 TRBV14 NA NA TGTGCCAGCAGCCGAGCACAGGGAACTGAAGCTTTCTTT CASSRAQGTEAFF
TRBJ1-1 TRBV11-2 NA NA TGTGCCAGCAGCTTAGGGAGACAGACTTTGAACACTGAAGCTTTCTTT CASSLGRQTLNTEAFF
TRBJ2-7 TRBV11-2 NA TRBD2 TGTGCCAGCAGCGGATGGAGTAGCGGGGACGACCCCTACGAGCAGTACTTC CASSGWSSGDDPYEQYF
TRBJ2-7 TRBV27 once TRBD1 TGTGCCAGCAGTCTCCAGGGGGTTAACGAGCAGTACTTC CASSLQGVNEQYF
TRBJ2-2 TRBV7-3 NA TRBD1 TGTGCCAGCAGCTTAACCCAACAGGGGGCGGACACCGGGGAGCTGTTTTTT CASSLTQQGADTGELFF
TRBJ1-4 TRBV7-9 NA TRBD1 TGTGCCAGCAGCCCAGGGGGCAAGGGAGAAAAACTGTTTTTT CASSPGGKGEKLFF
TRBJ1-4 TRBV6-5 NA TRBD1 TGTGCCAGCAGATCCACAGGGGGCCCTAATGAAAAACTGTTTTTT CASRSTGGPNEKLFF
TRBJ2-1 TRBV7-6 NA TRBD2 TGTGCCAGCAGCTCCCAAGCGGGGAAGAGCTCCTACAATGAGCAGTTCTTC CASSSQAGKSSYNEQFF
TRBJ2-5 TRBV5-6 NA TRBD2 TGTGCCAGCAGCTGGTCCGGGACTAGGGGAGGTGGAGCAGAGACCCAGTACTTC CASSWSGTRGGGAETQYF
TRBJ2-6 TRBV10-1 NA TRBD1 TGCGCCAGCAGGGGGTGGACAGGGCCTGGGGCCAACGTCCTGACTTTC CASRGWTGPGANVLTF
TRBJ2-2 TRBV5-6 NA NA TGTGCCAGCAGCTTGGCCTCGACAGGTACAGGCGGGGAGCTGTTTTTT CASSLASTGTGGELFF
TRBJ1-1 TRBV19 NA TRBD1 TGTGCCAGTAGTATCCTTGGACAGGGGTGGACTGAAGCTTTCTTT CASSILGQGWTEAFF
TRBJ1-6 TRBV27 NA TRBD1 TGTGCCAGCCGCAAAATGACAGGGGGCGGGTATAATTCACCCCTCCACTTT CASRKMTGGGYNSPLHF
TRBJ2-7 TRBV4-2 NA TRBD2 TGTGCCAGCAGCCAAGTAGCGGGGGTTAACTACGAGCAGTACTTC CASSQVAGVNYEQYF
TRBJ2-5 TRBV5-8 once TRBD1 TGTGCCAGCAGCCCGGAAAGGGGGCAGGAGACCCAGTACTTC CASSPERGQETQYF
TRBJ1-6 TRBV6-4 NA NA TGTGCCAGCAGTGACTCTGGGGGGGGTAGGGCACCCCTCCACTTT CASSDSGGGRAPLHF
TRBJ1-6 TRBV6-5 NA NA TGTGCCAGCAGTTATCGACCCCAGGGGAATTCACCCCTCCACTTT CASSYRPQGNSPLHF
TRBJ2-1 TRBV5-4 NA TRBD2 TGTGCCAGCAATCTTTGGGGGGGGGTTGAGCAGTTCTTC CASNLWGGVEQFF
TRBJ2-2 TRBV5-6 NA TRBD1 TGTGCCAGCAGCTACTCCGGGACAGGGAAGACCGGGGAGCTGTTTTTT CASSYSGTGKTGELFF
TRBJ2-5 TRBV11-2 NA TRBD2 TGTGCCAGCAGCTTATTCCTAGCGGGGGATCGGGAGACCCAGTACTTC CASSLFLAGDRETQYF
TRBJ1-3 TRBV28 NA TRBD1 TGTGCCAGCACCTTCGACAGGGGGCCTGGAAACACCATATATTTT CASTFDRGPGNTIYF
TRBJ2-3 TRBV7-9 NA TRBD2 TGTGCCAGCAGCTTAGAAGCGACTAGCGGGGGCGGAGATACGCAGTATTTT CASSLEATSGGGDTQYF
TRBJ1-6 TRBV11-2 NA TRBD1 TGTGCCAGCAGCCTGTTCTCCGGGACAGGGGGGTCATCACCCCTCCACTTT CASSLFSGTGGSSPLHF
TRBJ2-7 TRBV28 NA NA TGTGCCAGCTTCTCTTCGGGACTCGACTACGAGCAGTACTTC CASFSSGLDYEQYF